The 18 T cell receptor beta chains below were found in one sample sequenced in a study of T cells after yellow fever vaccination. TCRdb called the 5' RACE reads again in MiXCR, with one record for every CDR3 protein. The sample consists of 500,000 to 650,000 distinct CDR3 sequences, roughly a sixth of them appearing once. The source material was PBMCs, sampled about 5 days after the first yellow fever vaccination. The receptors here all came from a man aged 18 to 30 who received the YFV17D yellow fever vaccine.

This clonotype was detected a few times. This rearrangement joins TRBV5-1 to TRBJ2-3; D is perhaps TRBD1 (6 bases). Germline V gives CDR1 SGHRS, CDR2 YFSETQ. V gave up 3 bases and J gave up 3 bases, with 11 bases separating them. CDR3 length: 14 amino acids. In DNA, the CDR3 is TGCGCCAGCAGCTCTGGGGGCAAGACAGATACGCAGTATTTT. This translates into CASSSGGKTDTQYF.

This clonotype was observed many times. V gene TRBV4-3 combines with J gene TRBJ2-1; D is perhaps TRBD2 (5 bases). The CDR3 spans 13 residues. The V end lost 1 base, the J end lost 9 bases, and 10 bases lay between the germline ends. Germline-derived CDR1 and CDR2 are LGHNA and YSLEER. The CDR3 nucleotides read TGCGCCAGCAGCCAAGGGCGGGCACGTGAGCAGTTCTTC. Amino acids: CASSQGRAREQFF.

The chain recombines TRBV7-9 with TRBJ2-3; possible D gene TRBD1, 6 bases. Germline assignment: CDR1 SEHNR and CDR2 FQNEAQ (reference sequence). V lost 6 bases and J 5 bases, leaving 15 bases between the germline ends. The CDR3 totals 14 residues. CDR3 residues: CASRVQGVGDTQYF. DNA for the CDR3: TGTGCCAGCAGGGTACAGGGAGTGGGAGATACGCAGTATTTT.

This clonotype came up a few times. This chain connects TRBV7-9 to TRBJ2-2, with D possibly TRBD2 on 6 matching bases. The germline gives CDR1 SEHNR, CDR2 FQNEAQ (reference sequence). V lost 2 bases, J lost 0 bases, and 7 bases lay in between. The CDR3 loop spans 15 amino acids. CDR3 residues: CASSLRGTNTGELFF. The CDR3, as DNA: TGTGCCAGCAGCTTACGGGGGACGAACACCGGGGAGCTGTTTTTT.

The rearrangement links TRBV3-1 to TRBJ2-3, with D possibly matching TRBD1 (8 bases). The CDR3 is made up of 16 amino acids. CDR1 is LGHDT, CDR2 YNNKEL, per germline (reference sequence). V gave up 5 bases and J gave up 1 base, with 16 bases separating them. The CDR3 reads CASSGEQGGGTDTQYF. The DNA for the CDR3 is TGTGCCAGCAGCGGAGAACAGGGGGGGGGCACAGATACGCAGTATTTT.

V gene TRBV12-3 or TRBV12-4 combines with J gene TRBJ1-1; D possibly corresponds to TRBD1 (5 bases). This CDR3 contains 15 residues. The V end lost 9 bases, the J end lost 6 bases, and 23 bases lay between the germline ends. The DNA of the CDR3 is TGTGCCAGACCCTCTCAGGGTCCAGCGATCGCTGAAGCTTTCTTT. It codes for CARPSQGPAIAEAFF.

The genes are TRBV20-1 and TRBJ2-5; 11 bases match TRBD2. J lost 1 base, V lost 0 bases, and 4 bases had no gene match. The CDR3 covers 16 residues. CDR1 and CDR2 from the germline V gene are DFQATT and SNEGSKA (reference sequence). CDR3 protein: CSARDLLAGAQETQYF. CDR3 DNA sequence: TGCAGTGCTAGAGATTTACTAGCGGGGGCCCAAGAGACCCAGTACTTC.

This clonotype showed up just a few times. The chain combines TRBV10-3 with TRBJ2-3; 13 nucleotides agree with TRBD2. Germline assignment: CDR1 ENHRY and CDR2 SYGVKD. The V gene end was trimmed by 6 bases and the J gene end by 4 bases; junction bases not matched to a gene: 4. The CDR3 loop spans 15 amino acids. CDR3 sequence (DNA): TGTGCCATCAGGAGGACTAGCGGGGGCGCAGATACGCAGTATTTT. Translating it yields CAIRRTSGGADTQYF.

The CDR3 protein is CASSPLQEGAFF. The CDR3 bases are TGTGCCAGCTCACCCCTGCAGGAGGGAGCTTTCTTT. The chain joins TRBV18 to TRBJ1-1; D not resolved. V lost 3 bases, J lost 10 bases, and 12 bases lay in between. The CDR3 is 12 residues long. CDR1 is KGHSH and CDR2 is LQKENI in the germline V gene. Drawing the rest from reference TRBV18 and TRBJ1-1, the complete variable domain is NAGVMQNPRHLVRRRGQEARLRCSPMKGHSHVYWYRQLPEEGLKFMVYLQKENIIDESGMPKERFSAEFPKEGPSILRIQQVVRGDSAAYFCASSPLQEGAFFGQGTRLTVV.

This chain links TRBV7-2 with TRBJ1-3; possible D gene TRBD1, 6 bases. V lost 2 bases and J lost 2, with 16 bases in between. This CDR3 contains 17 residues. Germline V gives CDR1 SGHTA, CDR2 FQGNSA. CDR3 in amino acids: CASSLITGADPGNTIYF. The DNA of the CDR3 is TGTGCCAGCAGCTTAATTACGGGGGCAGACCCTGGAAACACCATATATTTT.

This clonotype was counted a few times. The V call is TRBV20-1, the J call TRBJ2-2; no definite D call. This CDR3 has 12 residues. Germline loops: CDR1 DFQATT, CDR2 SNEGSKA (reference sequence). Trimming pared 1 base from V and 5 bases from J, leaving 5 bases between. The CDR3, as DNA: TGCAGTGCTAGAGGTTTTACCGGGGAGCTGTTTTTT. Amino acids: CSARGFTGELFF.

This clonotype was detected a few times. This chain connects TRBV5-1 to TRBJ2-1; TRBD2 matches 8 bases. V shed 1 base, J shed 2 bases, and the junction held 5 bases outside the gene matches. Germline loops: CDR1 SGHRS, CDR2 YFSETQ. The CDR3 covers 16 residues. CDR3: CASSLNLAGTYNEQFF. DNA of the CDR3: TGCGCCAGCAGCTTGAACCTAGCGGGCACCTACAATGAGCAGTTCTTC.

This clonotype has at least ten counts. The chain couples TRBV18 to TRBJ1-5; D is perhaps TRBD1 (5 bases). Germline CDR1 KGHSH, CDR2 LQKENI. Deletions cut 3 bases from V and 2 bases from J, with 8 bases between. This CDR3 contains 14 residues. The CDR3 DNA reads TGTGCCAGCTCACCGCTCAGGGGCAATCAGCCCCAGCATTTT. It translates to CASSPLRGNQPQHF.

This clonotype appeared a few times. In DNA, the CDR3 is TGCAGTGCTCGCAAGGGACAGATGAACACTGAAGCTTTCTTT. As protein: CSARKGQMNTEAFF. The chain uses TRBV20-1 and TRBJ1-1; 7 bases are shared with TRBD1. Germline CDR1 reads DFQATT; CDR2 reads SNEGSKA (reference sequence). J gave up 0 bases and V 5 bases, and 6 bases lay outside the gene matches. This CDR3 region has 14 residues.

This clonotype was counted between two and nine times. The chain has TRBV6-5 and TRBJ1-5; the D gene is possibly TRBD1 (6 bases). CDR1 is MNHEY, CDR2 SVGAGI, per germline. The V end was cut by 3 bases, the J end by 2 bases, with 11 bases between. The CDR3 has 15 amino acids. In nucleotides, the CDR3 is TGTGCCAGCAGTTATTTGCCAGGGGGCAATCAGCCCCAGCATTTT. Protein: CASSYLPGGNQPQHF.

In this sample, this clonotype turned up a few times. V usage is TRBV7-6 and J usage is TRBJ2-3; 9 bases fit TRBD1. Germline CDR1 is SGHVS and CDR2 is FNYEAQ. The junction had 7 bases not matched to a gene; V was cut back by 5 bases and J by 4 bases. The CDR3 runs to 15 residues. CDR3 region: CASSLTGGGADTQYF. CDR3 nucleotides: TGTGCCAGCAGCCTTACAGGGGGCGGAGCAGATACGCAGTATTTT.

This clonotype came up a few times. The J gene is TRBJ2-7, the V gene TRBV3-1; the D is unclear. The CDR3 totals 12 residues. Germline V CDR1 and CDR2: LGHDT, YNNKEL (reference sequence). Deletions cut 3 bases from V and 4 bases from J, with 7 bases between. The CDR3 DNA is TGTGCCAGCAGCCACGACACTTACGAGCAGTACTTC. It yields the protein CASSHDTYEQYF.

This clonotype showed up just a few times. V is TRBV6-2 or TRBV6-3 and J is TRBJ2-3; D gene uncertain. V was clipped by 1 base and J by 4 bases, with 6 bases between them. The CDR3 sequence is 13 residues long. Germline CDR1 is MNHEY and CDR2 is SVGEGT. The CDR3 loop reads CASSYFGSDTQYF. As DNA, the CDR3 is TGTGCCAGCAGTTACTTTGGGTCAGATACGCAGTATTTT.